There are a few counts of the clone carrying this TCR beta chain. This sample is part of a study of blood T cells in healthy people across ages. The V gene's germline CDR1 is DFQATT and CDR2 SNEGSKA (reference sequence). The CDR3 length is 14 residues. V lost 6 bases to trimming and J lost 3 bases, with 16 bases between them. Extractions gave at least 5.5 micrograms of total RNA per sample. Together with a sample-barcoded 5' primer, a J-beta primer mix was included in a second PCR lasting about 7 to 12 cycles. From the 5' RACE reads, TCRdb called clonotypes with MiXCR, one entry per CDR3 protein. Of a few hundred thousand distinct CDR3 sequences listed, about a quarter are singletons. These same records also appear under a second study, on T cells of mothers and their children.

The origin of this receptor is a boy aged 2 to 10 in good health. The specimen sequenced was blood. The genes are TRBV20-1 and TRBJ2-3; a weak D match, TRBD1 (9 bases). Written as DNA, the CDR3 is TGCAGTGCCCCGGGAGGGACAGGGACAGATACGCAGTATTTT. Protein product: CSAPGGTGTDTQYF.